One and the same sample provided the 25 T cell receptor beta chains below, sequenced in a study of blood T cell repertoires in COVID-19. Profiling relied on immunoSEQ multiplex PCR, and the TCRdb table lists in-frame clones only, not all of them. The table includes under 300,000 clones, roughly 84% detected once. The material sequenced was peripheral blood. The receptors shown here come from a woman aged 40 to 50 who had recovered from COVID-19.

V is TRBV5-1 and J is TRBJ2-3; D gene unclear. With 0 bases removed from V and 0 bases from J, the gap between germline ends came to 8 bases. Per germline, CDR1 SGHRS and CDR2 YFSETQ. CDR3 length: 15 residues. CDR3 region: CASSLARVSTDTQYF. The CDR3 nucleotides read TGCGCCAGCAGCTTGGCCCGGGTTAGCACAGATACGCAGTATTTT.

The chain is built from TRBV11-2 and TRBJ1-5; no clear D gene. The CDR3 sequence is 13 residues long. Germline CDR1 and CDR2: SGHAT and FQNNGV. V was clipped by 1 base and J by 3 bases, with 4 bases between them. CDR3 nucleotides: TGTGCCAGCAGCTTAGGGCTCAATCAGCCCCAGCATTTT. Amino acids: CASSLGLNQPQHF.

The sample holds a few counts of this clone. CDR3 in DNA: TGTGCCAGCAGTGACACCAGCGGGCGAAGCTACAATGAGCAGTTCTTC. It encodes CASSDTSGRSYNEQFF. This chain links TRBV6-1 with TRBJ2-1; perhaps TRBD2 as D (6 bases). V lost 3 bases and J lost 3, with 15 bases in between. Germline CDR1 MNHNS, CDR2 SASEGT. The CDR3 consists of 16 residues.

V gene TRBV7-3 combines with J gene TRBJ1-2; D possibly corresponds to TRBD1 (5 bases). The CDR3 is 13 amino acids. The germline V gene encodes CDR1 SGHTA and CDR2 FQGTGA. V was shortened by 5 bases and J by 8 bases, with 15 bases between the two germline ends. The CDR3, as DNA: TGTGCCAGCAGCCCGGCTCGGAGGGACGGCTACACCTTC. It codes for CASSPARRDGYTF.

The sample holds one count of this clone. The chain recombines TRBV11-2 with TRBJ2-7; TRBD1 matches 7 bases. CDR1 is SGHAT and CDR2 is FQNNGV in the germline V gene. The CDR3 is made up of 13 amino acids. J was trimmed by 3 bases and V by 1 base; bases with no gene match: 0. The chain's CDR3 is CASSLGDSYEQYF. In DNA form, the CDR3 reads TGTGCCAGCAGCTTAGGGGACAGCTACGAGCAGTACTTC.

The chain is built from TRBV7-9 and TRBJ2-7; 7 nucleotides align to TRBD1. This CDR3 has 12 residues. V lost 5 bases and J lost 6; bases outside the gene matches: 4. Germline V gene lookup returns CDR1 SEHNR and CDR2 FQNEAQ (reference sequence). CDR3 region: CASSGGQLEQYF. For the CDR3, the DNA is TGTGCCAGCAGCGGGGGACAGCTCGAGCAGTACTTC.

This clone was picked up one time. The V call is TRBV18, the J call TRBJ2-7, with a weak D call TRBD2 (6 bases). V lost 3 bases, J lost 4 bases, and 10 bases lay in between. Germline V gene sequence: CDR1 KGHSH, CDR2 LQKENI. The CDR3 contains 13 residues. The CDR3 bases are TGTGCCAGCTCACCGGCAGGGACTTACGAGCAGTACTTC. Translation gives CASSPAGTYEQYF.

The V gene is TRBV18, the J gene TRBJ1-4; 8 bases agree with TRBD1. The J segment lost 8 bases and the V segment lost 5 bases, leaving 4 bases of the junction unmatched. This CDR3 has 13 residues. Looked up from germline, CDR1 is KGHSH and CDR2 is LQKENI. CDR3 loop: CASSAGGREKLFF. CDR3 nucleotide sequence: TGTGCCAGCTCAGCAGGGGGCAGAGAAAAACTGTTTTTT. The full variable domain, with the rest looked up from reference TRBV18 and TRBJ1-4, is NAGVMQNPRHLVRRRGQEARLRCSPMKGHSHVYWYRQLPEEGLKFMVYLQKENIIDESGMPKERFSAEFPKEGPSILRIQQVVRGDSAAYFCASSAGGREKLFFGSGTQLSVL.

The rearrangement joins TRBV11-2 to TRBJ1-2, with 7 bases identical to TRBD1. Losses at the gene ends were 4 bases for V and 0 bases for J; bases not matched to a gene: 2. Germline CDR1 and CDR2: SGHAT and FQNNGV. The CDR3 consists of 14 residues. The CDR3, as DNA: TGTGCCAGCAGCTCGGGACAGTCTAACTATGGCTACACCTTC. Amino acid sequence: CASSSGQSNYGYTF. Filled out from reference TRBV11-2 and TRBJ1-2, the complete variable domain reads EAGVAQSPRYKIIEKRQSVAFWCNPISGHATLYWYQQILGQGPKLLIQFQNNGVVDDSQLPKDRFSAERLKGVDSTLKIQPAKLEDSAVYLCASSSGQSNYGYTFGSGTRLTVV.

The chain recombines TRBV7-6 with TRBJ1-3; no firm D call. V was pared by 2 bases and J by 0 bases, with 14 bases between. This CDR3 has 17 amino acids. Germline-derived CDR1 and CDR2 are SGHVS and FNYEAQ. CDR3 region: CASSLFREDFSGNTIYF. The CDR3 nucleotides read TGTGCCAGCAGCTTATTCCGGGAAGATTTCTCTGGAAACACCATATATTTT.

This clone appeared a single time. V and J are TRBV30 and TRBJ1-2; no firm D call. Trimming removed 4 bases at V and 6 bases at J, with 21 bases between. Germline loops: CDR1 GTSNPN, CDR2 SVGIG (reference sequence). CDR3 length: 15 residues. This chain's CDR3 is CAWTSTGAVWNGYTF. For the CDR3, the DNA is TGTGCCTGGACCTCCACGGGAGCAGTGTGGAATGGCTACACCTTC.

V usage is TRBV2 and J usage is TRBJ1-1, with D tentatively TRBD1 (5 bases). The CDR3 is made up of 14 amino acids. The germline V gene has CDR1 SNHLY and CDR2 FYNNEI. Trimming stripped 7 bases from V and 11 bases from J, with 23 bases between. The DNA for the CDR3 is TGTGCCAGCAAACCGGGGACTTCAAATCCGAGGGCTTTCTTT. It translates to CASKPGTSNPRAFF.

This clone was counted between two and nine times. The DNA for the CDR3 is TGTGCCAGCATCCTCCAGTCCGCGACAGGGGATTCCTACGAGCAGTACTTC. This translates into CASILQSATGDSYEQYF. The rearrangement joins TRBV7-6 to TRBJ2-7, with TRBD1 matching 8 bases. Per the germline V gene, CDR1 is SGHVS and CDR2 is FNYEAQ. V was clipped by 7 bases and J by 1 base; unmatched bases: 15. The CDR3 contains 17 residues.

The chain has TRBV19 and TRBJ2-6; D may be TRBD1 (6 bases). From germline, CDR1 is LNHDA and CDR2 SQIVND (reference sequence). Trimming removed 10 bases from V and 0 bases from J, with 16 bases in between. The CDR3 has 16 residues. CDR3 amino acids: CATGDTVYSGANVLTF. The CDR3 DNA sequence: TGTGCCACAGGGGACACGGTTTACTCTGGGGCCAACGTCCTGACTTTC. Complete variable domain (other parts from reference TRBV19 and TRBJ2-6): DGGITQSPKYLFRKEGQNVTLSCEQNLNHDAMYWYRQDPGQGLRLIYYSQIVNDFQKGDIAEGYSVSREKKESFPLTVTSAQKNPTAFYLCATGDTVYSGANVLTFGAGSRLTVL.

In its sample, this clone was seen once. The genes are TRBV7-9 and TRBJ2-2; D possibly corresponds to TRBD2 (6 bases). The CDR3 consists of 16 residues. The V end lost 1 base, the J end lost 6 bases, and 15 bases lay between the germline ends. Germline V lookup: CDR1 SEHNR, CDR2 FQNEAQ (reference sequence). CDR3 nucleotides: TGTGCCAGCAGCTTAGAGGGAGGACCAGAATCCGGGGAGCTGTTTTTT. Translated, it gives CASSLEGGPESGELFF. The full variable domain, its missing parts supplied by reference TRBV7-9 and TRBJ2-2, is DTGVSQNPRHKITKRGQNVTFRCDPISEHNRLYWYRQTLGQGPEFLTYFQNEAQLEKSRLLSDRFSAERPKGSFSTLEIQRTEQGDSAMYLCASSLEGGPESGELFFGEGSRLTVL.

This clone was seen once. The CDR3 here is CSVEDRDTQYF. CDR3 nucleotides: TGCAGCGTTGAAGATCGGGATACGCAGTATTTT. The rearrangement joins TRBV29-1 to TRBJ2-3; D remains unclear. The germline V gene has CDR1 SQVTM and CDR2 ANQGSEA. The CDR3 runs to 11 residues. The V end was cut by 0 bases, the J end by 6 bases, with 4 bases between.

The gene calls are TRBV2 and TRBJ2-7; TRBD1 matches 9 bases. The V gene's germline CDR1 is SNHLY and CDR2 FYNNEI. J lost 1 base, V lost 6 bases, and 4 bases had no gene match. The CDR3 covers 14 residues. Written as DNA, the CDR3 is TGTGCCAGCAGGAGGGACAGGGCTTCCTACGAGCAGTACTTC. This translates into CASRRDRASYEQYF.

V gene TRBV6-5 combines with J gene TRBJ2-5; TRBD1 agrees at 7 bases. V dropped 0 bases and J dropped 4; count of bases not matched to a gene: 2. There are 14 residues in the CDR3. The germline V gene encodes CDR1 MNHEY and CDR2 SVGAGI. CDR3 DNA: TGTGCCAGCAGTTACTCATCAGGGGGAGAGACCCAGTACTTC. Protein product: CASSYSSGGETQYF.

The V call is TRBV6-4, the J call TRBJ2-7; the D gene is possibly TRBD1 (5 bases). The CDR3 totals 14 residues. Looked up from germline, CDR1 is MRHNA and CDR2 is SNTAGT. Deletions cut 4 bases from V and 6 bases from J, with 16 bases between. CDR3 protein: CASSVQGGDREQYF. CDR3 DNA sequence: TGTGCCAGCAGTGTCCAGGGCGGAGATCGCGAGCAGTACTTC.

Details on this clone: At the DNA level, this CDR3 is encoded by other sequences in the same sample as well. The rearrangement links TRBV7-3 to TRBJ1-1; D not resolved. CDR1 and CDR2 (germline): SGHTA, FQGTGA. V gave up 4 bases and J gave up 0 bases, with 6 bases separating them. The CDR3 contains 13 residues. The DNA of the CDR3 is TGTGCCAGCAGCTCGGGGATGAACACTGAAGCTTTCTTT. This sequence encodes CASSSGMNTEAFF.

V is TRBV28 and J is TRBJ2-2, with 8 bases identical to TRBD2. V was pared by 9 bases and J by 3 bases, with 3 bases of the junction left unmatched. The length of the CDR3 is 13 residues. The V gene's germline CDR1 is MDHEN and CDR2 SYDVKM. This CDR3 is CASRTSYTGELFF. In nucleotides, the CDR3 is TGTGCCAGTCGGACTAGCTACACCGGGGAGCTGTTTTTT.

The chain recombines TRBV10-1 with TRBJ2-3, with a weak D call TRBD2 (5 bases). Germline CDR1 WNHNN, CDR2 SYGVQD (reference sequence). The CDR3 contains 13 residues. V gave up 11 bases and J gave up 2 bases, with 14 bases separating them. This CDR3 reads CASQDSITDTQYF. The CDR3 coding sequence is TGCGCCTCGCAGGACTCAATCACAGATACGCAGTATTTT.

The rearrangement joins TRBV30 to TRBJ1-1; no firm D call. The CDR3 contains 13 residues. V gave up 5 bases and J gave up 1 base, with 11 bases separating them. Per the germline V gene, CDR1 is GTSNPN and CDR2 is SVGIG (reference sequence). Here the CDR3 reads CAWSGGWNTEAFF. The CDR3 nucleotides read TGTGCCTGGTCCGGAGGTTGGAACACTGAAGCTTTCTTT.

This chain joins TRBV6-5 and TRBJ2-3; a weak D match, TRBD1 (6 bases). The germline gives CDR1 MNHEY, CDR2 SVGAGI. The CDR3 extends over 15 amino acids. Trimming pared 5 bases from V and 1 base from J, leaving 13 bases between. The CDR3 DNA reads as TGTGCCAGCAGTAGACCGGCAGGGGGCACAGATACGCAGTATTTT. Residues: CASSRPAGGTDTQYF.

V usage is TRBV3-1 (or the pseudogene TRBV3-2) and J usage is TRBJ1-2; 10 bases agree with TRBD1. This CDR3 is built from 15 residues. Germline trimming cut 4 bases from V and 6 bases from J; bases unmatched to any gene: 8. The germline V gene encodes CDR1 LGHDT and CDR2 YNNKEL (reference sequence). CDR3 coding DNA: TGTGCCAGCAGCCTGACAGGGGGCCCTGTCGATGGCTACACCTTC. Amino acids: CASSLTGGPVDGYTF.